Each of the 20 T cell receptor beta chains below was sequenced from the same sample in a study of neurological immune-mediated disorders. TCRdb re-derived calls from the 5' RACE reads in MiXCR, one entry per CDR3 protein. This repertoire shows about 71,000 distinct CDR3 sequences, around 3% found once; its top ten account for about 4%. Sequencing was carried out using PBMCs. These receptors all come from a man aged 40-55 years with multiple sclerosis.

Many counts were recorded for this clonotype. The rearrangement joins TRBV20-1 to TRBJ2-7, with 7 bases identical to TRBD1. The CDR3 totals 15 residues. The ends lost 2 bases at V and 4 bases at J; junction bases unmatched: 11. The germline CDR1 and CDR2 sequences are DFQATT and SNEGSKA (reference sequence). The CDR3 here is CSARKERTGRYEQYF. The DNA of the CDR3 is TGCAGTGCTAGAAAGGAAAGGACAGGAAGGTACGAGCAGTACTTC.

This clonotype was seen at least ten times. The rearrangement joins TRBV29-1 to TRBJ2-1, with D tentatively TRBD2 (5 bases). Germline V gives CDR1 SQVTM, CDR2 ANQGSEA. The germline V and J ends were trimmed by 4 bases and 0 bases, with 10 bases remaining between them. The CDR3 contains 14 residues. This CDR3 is CSVVGGSSYNEQFF. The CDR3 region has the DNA TGCAGCGTTGTTGGAGGAAGCTCCTACAATGAGCAGTTCTTC.

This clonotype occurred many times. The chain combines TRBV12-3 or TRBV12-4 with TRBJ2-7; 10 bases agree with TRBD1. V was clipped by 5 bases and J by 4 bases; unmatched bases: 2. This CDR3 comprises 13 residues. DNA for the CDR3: TGTGCCAGCAGTCCGGGACAGGGGTACGAGCAGTACTTC. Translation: CASSPGQGYEQYF.

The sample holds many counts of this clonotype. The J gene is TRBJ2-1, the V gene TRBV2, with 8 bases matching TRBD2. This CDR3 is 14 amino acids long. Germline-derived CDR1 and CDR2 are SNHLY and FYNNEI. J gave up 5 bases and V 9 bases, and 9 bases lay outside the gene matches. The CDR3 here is CARGREGYNNEQFF. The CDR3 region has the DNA TGTGCCAGGGGACGGGAGGGCTATAACAATGAGCAGTTCTTC.

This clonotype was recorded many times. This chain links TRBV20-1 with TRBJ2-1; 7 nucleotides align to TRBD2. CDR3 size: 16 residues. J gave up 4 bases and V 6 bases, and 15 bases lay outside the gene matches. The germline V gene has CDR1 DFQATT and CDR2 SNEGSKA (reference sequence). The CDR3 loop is CSALGSQRGRYNEQFF. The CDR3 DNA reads TGCAGTGCCCTAGGATCTCAGCGGGGTAGATACAATGAGCAGTTCTTC.

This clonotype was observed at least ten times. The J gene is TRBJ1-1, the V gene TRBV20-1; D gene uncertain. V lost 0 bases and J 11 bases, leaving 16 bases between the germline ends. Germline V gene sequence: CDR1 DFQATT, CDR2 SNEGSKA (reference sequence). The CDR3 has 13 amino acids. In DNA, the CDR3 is TGCAGTGCTAGAGATCAAGGGTCCGACGTCGCTTTCTTT. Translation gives CSARDQGSDVAFF.

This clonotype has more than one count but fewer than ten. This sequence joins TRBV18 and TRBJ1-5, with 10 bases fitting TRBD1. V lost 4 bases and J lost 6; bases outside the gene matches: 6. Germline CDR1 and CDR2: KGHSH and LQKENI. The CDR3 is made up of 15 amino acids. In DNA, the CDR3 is TGTGCCAGCTCACTGGGAGGACAGGGGGGTCAGCCCCAGCATTTT. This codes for CASSLGGQGGQPQHF.

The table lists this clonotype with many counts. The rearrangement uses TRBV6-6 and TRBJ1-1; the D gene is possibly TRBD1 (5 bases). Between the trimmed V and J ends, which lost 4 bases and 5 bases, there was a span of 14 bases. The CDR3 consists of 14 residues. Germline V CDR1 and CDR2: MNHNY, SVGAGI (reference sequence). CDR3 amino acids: CASSSGWGGTEAFF. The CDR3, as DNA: TGTGCCAGCAGTTCGGGCTGGGGGGGAACTGAAGCTTTCTTT.

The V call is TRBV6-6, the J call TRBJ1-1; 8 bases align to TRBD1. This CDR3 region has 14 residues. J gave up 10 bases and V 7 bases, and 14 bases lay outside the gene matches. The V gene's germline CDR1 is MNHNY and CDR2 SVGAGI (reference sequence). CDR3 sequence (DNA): TGTGCCAGCACCTTGGACAGGGCCGGATATCGAGCTTTCTTT. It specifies CASTLDRAGYRAFF.

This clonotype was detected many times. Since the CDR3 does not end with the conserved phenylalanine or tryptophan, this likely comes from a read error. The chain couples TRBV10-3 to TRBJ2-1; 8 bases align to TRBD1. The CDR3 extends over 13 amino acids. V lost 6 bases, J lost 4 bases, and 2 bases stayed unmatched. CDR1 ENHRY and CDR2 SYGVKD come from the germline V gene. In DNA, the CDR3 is TGTGCCATCAGCAGGGGGCAGTACAATGAGCAGTTCTCC. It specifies CAISRGQYNEQFS.

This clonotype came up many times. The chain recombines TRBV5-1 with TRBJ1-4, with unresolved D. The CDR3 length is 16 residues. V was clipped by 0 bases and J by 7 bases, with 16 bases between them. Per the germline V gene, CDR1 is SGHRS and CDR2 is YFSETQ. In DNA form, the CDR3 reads TGCGCCAGCAGCTTGGCCTTCGGGGATGAGGGTGAAAAACTGTTTTTT. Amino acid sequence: CASSLAFGDEGEKLFF.

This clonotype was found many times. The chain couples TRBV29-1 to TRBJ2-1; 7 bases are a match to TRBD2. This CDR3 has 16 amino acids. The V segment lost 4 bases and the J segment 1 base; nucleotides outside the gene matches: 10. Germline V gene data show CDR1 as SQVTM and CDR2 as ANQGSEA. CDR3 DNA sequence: TGCAGCGTTGTCGCGCTAGCGGCGCATTCCTACAATGAGCAGTTCTTC. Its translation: CSVVALAAHSYNEQFF.

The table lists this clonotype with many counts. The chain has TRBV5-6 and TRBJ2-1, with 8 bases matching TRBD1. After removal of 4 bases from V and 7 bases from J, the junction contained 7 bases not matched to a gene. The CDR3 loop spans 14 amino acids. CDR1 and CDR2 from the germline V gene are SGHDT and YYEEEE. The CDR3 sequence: CASSPGQERNEQFF. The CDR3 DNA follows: TGTGCCAGCAGCCCGGGACAGGAAAGGAATGAGCAGTTCTTC.

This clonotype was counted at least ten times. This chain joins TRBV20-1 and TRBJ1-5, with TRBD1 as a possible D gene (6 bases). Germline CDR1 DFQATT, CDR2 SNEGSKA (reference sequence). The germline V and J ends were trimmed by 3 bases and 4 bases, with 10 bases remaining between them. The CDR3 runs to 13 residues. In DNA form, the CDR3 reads TGCAGTGCTAGCGGGACACTTAATCAGCCCCAGCATTTT. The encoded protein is CSASGTLNQPQHF.

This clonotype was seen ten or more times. The chain's CDR3 is CASSLVSGSYNEQFF. In DNA, the CDR3 is TGTGCCAGCAGCTTAGTATCAGGCAGTTACAATGAGCAGTTCTTC. The chain employs TRBV11-2 and TRBJ2-1, with unresolved D. V was pared by 1 base and J by 4 bases, with 11 bases between. Germline V CDR1 and CDR2: SGHAT, FQNNGV. The CDR3 is 15 amino acids.

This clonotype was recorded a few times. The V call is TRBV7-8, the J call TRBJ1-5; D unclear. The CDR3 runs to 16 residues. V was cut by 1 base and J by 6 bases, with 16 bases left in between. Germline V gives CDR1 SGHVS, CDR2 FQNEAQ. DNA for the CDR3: TGTGCCAGCAGCTTAGGCTCAGGAGGTCGGGGTCAGCCCCAGCATTTT. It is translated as CASSLGSGGRGQPQHF.

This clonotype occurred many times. CDR3 loop: CSATVGLAVGGGRQFF. The DNA of the CDR3 is TGCAGTGCTACGGTGGGACTAGCGGTCGGGGGCGGGCGGCAGTTCTTC. The J gene is TRBJ2-1, the V gene TRBV20-1; 11 nucleotides line up with TRBD2. Per germline, CDR1 DFQATT and CDR2 SNEGSKA (reference sequence). V shed 4 bases and J 12 bases; nucleotides not matched to a gene: 17. This CDR3 region has 16 residues.

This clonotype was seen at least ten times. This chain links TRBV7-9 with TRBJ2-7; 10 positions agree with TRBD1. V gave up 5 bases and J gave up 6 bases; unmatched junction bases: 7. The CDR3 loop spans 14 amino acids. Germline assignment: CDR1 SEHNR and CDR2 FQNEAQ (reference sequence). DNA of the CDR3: TGTGCCAGCAGCATCCGGGACAGGGGTATCGAGCAGTACTTC. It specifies CASSIRDRGIEQYF.

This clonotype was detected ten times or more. This CDR3 reads CASSSGTGGSGGELFF. Written as DNA, the CDR3 is TGCGCCAGCAGCTCCGGGACAGGGGGCTCGGGCGGGGAGCTGTTTTTT. This chain uses TRBV5-1 with TRBJ2-2; 12 bases fit TRBD1. The CDR3 consists of 16 residues. Germline CDR1 SGHRS, CDR2 YFSETQ. V lost 3 bases, J lost 7 bases, and 7 bases stayed unmatched.

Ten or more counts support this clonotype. The CDR3 reads CATSRGGRGVEETQYF. The CDR3 DNA follows: TGTGCCACCAGCAGAGGGGGGAGGGGAGTTGAGGAGACCCAGTACTTC. This chain joins TRBV15 and TRBJ2-5; the match to TRBD2 covers 7 bases. Looked up from germline, CDR1 is LNHNV and CDR2 is YYDKDF (reference sequence). The CDR3 consists of 16 residues. V trimming: 1 base; J trimming: 5 bases; junction bases outside the gene matches: 10.